Listed below are T cell receptor beta chains from one sample, sequenced in a study of cytomegalovirus exposure and HLA in healthy donors. Using immunoSEQ multiplex PCR, the repertoire was profiled, and TCRdb retains in-frame clones only, with some absent. The table has approximately 200,000 clones, about 79% seen once; the top ten hold around 1.7%. The specimen sequenced was PBMCs. Receptors were obtained from a man between 18 and 35 years old in good health and CMV-seronegative. CDR3s include the opening cysteine and the closing phenylalanine or tryptophan. A D gene is named only where the DNA matches it firmly. Clone size is shown for a subset of rows, as once, few, many or a class of expanded clone.

V gene	D gene	clone size	J gene	CDR3 DNA	CDR3 protein
TRBV27	NA	NA	TRBJ1-2	TGTGCCAGCAGTGATCTCGCTCAGGGAAGCTATGGCTACACCTTC	CASSDLAQGSYGYTF
TRBV29-1	TRBD2	NA	TRBJ2-1	TGCAGCGCCCGACGCACTAGCGGGAGAAGCGGTGAGCAGTTCTTC	CSARRTSGRSGEQFF
TRBV2	NA	NA	TRBJ2-6	TGTGCCAGCGCCTATGGGGCCAACGTCCTGACTTTC	CASAYGANVLTF
TRBV2	TRBD1	NA	TRBJ1-5	TGTGCCAGCAGCTACCGGACAGGGGGTGGCAATCAGCCCCAGCATTTT	CASSYRTGGGNQPQHF
TRBV7-9	NA	NA	TRBJ1-2	TGTGCCAGCAGCCTCAGGGAGGGTAACTATGGCTACACCTTC	CASSLREGNYGYTF
TRBV18	NA	NA	TRBJ1-5	TGTGCCAGCTCATCCGGGACACAACTAGAGCAGCCCCAGCATTTT	CASSSGTQLEQPQHF
TRBV30	NA	NA	TRBJ2-5	TGTGCCTGGAGTGGGGCGGGGCGAGCCCAAGAGACCCAGTACTTC	CAWSGAGRAQETQYF
TRBV30	NA	NA	TRBJ1-4	TGTGCCTGGGGCTCAGGAGGCAGGAGTGAAAAACTGTTTTTT	CAWGSGGRSEKLFF
TRBV7-9	TRBD1	NA	TRBJ2-3	TGTGCCAGCAGCCCGAGTGGGACAGTCCATACGCAGTATTTT	CASSPSGTVHTQYF
TRBV30	TRBD1	NA	TRBJ1-2	TGTGCCTGGAACAGGGGCGGCTATGGCTACACCTTC	CAWNRGGYGYTF
TRBV7-2	TRBD2	NA	TRBJ2-7	TGTGCCAGCAGTACCACTAGCGGGATTGTCTACGAGCAGTACTTC	CASSTTSGIVYEQYF
TRBV2	TRBD1	NA	TRBJ2-3	TGTGCCAGCAACGGGGACAGGGTGACAGATACGCAGTATTTT	CASNGDRVTDTQYF
TRBV6-4	TRBD2	NA	TRBJ2-3	TGTGCCAGCAGTGAGGGAGGGGCCACAGATACGCAGTATTTT	CASSEGGATDTQYF
TRBV4-2	TRBD1	NA	TRBJ1-3	TGTGCCAGCAGCCAAGAGTTAACCGGGACAGTTGGAAACACCATATATTTT	CASSQELTGTVGNTIYF
TRBV29-1	NA	NA	TRBJ2-3	TGCAGCGTTGGGGCCAGTCCGACGGCAGATACGCAGTATTTT	CSVGASPTADTQYF
TRBV5-1	NA	NA	TRBJ2-1	TGCGCCAGCAGCACACTACGAGCCAGCGGTCACAATGAGCAGTTCTTC	CASSTLRASGHNEQFF
TRBV25-1	NA	NA	TRBJ2-7	TGTGCCAGCAGTGCAGGGGACCATGACGAGCAGTACTTC	CASSAGDHDEQYF
TRBV10-3	NA	few	TRBJ1-1	TGTGCCATCAGTTCGTTGAACACTGAAGCTTTCTTT	CAISSLNTEAFF
TRBV15	TRBD2	NA	TRBJ2-1	TGTGCCACCAGCAGAGACCCCTTGACTAGCGGAGGACCGGATCCTACCTACAATGAGCAGTTCTTC	CATSRDPLTSGGPDPTYNEQFF
TRBV7-3	NA	NA	TRBJ1-5	TGTGCCAGCAGCTTACTTGGGGGGGTCCCTTTTCAATCCCAGCATTTT	CASSLLGGVPFQSQHF
TRBV7-3	NA	once	TRBJ1-2	TGTGCCAGCAGCTTAAACATCCAGGGGAAGATCGATGGCTACACCTTC	CASSLNIQGKIDGYTF
TRBV18	NA	NA	TRBJ2-7	TGTGCCAGCTCACCCCGGGACACCTGGAGCTACGAGCAGTACTTC	CASSPRDTWSYEQYF
TRBV7-9	NA	NA	TRBJ1-2	TGTGCCAGCAGCTTTACAGGGAAAGTAGAGGATGGCTACACCTTC	CASSFTGKVEDGYTF
TRBV5-4	TRBD1	NA	TRBJ2-3	TGTGCCAGCAGCTCTATCGACAGGGGGGCCGCAGATACGCAGTATTTT	CASSSIDRGAADTQYF
TRBV25-1	TRBD1	NA	TRBJ2-3	TGTGCCAGCAGTGGAATCTCCCGGGACAGGGTCGAAATAGATACGCAGTATTTT	CASSGISRDRVEIDTQYF
TRBV5-1	NA	NA	TRBJ1-1	TGCGCCAGCAGCTTGGAGGACAGCTCCTTAGCTTTCTTT	CASSLEDSSLAFF
TRBV7-2	NA	NA	TRBJ1-2	TGTGCCAGCAGCCCCTTCGGGCAGGGACTTAATGGCTACACCTTC	CASSPFGQGLNGYTF
TRBV12-5	NA	NA	TRBJ1-3	TGTGCTAGTGGTCTCCCCCCGGGAAACACCATATATTTT	CASGLPPGNTIYF
TRBV21-1	NA	NA	TRBJ2-5	TGTGCCAGCAGCTCTATTTTCCGGGGAAGGGGGGAGACCCAGTACTTC	CASSSIFRGRGETQYF
TRBV11-3	NA	NA	TRBJ2-1	TGTGCCAGCAGCTTAGTCGTAACTCTCCGAAATGAGCAGTTCTTC	CASSLVVTLRNEQFF
TRBV14	NA	NA	TRBJ1-3	TGTGCCAGCAGCCAAGATCAGTGGGAGGCTGGAAACACCATATATTTT	CASSQDQWEAGNTIYF
TRBV4-1	NA	NA	TRBJ1-1	TGCGCCAGCAGCCAAGATAGGGGCAGTCCTGAAGCTTTCTTT	CASSQDRGSPEAFF
TRBV7-7	NA	few	TRBJ2-2	TGTGCTAGCAGCCCCTCAATTATAGGGGCGGACACCGGGGAGCTGTTTTTT	CASSPSIIGADTGELFF
TRBV7-2	TRBD1	NA	TRBJ1-2	TGTGCCAGCAGCTTGGACAGGGGGAACCCTAACTATGGCTACACCTTC	CASSLDRGNPNYGYTF
TRBV6-4	NA	few	TRBJ1-2	TGTGCCAGCAGCGCCAGGCTAGGACAGAACTATGGCTACACCTTC	CASSARLGQNYGYTF
TRBV9	TRBD2	NA	TRBJ2-3	TGTGCCAGCAGTGCTTCGGGGGGATCCGGAGATACGCAGTATTTT	CASSASGGSGDTQYF
TRBV5-1	NA	NA	TRBJ1-2	TGCGCCAGCAGGGGTTATACGGGGGAAAAAGGGGACTATGGCTACACCTTC	CASRGYTGEKGDYGYTF
TRBV2	NA	NA	TRBJ2-3	TGTGCCAGCAGTGATGCCGACACCCTCACAGATACGCAGTATTTT	CASSDADTLTDTQYF
TRBV21-1	NA	NA	TRBJ1-5	TGTGCCAGCAGCATCTTTCGACAGGGGGCTCAGCCCCAGCATTTT	CASSIFRQGAQPQHF
TRBV12-5	TRBD1	few	TRBJ1-1	TGTGCTAGTGGCCCAGGGGGCGCGAACACTGAAGCTTTCTTT	CASGPGGANTEAFF
TRBV18	TRBD2	NA	TRBJ2-2	TGTGCCAGCTCACCGCAACCGGGACTAGCGAGAGGCGGGGAGCTGTTTTTT	CASSPQPGLARGGELFF
TRBV7-9	TRBD1	few	TRBJ1-3	TGTGCCAGCAGCCCGGGGACAGGGGACGGGCACACCATATATTTT	CASSPGTGDGHTIYF
TRBV7-2	NA	NA	TRBJ2-2	TGTGCCAGCAGCCCAACGAACACCGGGGAGCTGTTTTTT	CASSPTNTGELFF
TRBV6-6	TRBD1	NA	TRBJ2-1	TGTGCCAGCAGCACCATACAGGGGTATGAGCAGTTCTTC	CASSTIQGYEQFF
TRBV5-6	TRBD2	NA	TRBJ2-3	TGTGCCAGCAGCCAGAAACCCGGGACTATCTACACAGATACGCAGTATTTT	CASSQKPGTIYTDTQYF
TRBV7-8	NA	NA	TRBJ1-1	TGTGCCAGCAGGGCCAGGAGGGCGGACACTGAAGCTTTCTTT	CASRARRADTEAFF
TRBV5-1	TRBD1	NA	TRBJ2-1	TGCGCCAGCAGCTTGGAGTCAGGGGGCGGAATCGCCTACAATGAGCAGTTCTTC	CASSLESGGGIAYNEQFF
TRBV11-1	TRBD2	NA	TRBJ2-3	TGTGCCAGCAGCTTAGTATTAGCGGGAGACACCACAGATACGCAGTATTTT	CASSLVLAGDTTDTQYF
TRBV28	TRBD1	NA	TRBJ2-2	TGTGCCAGCAGAATGGAATGGACAGGGCCGAACACCGGGGAGCTGTTTTTT	CASRMEWTGPNTGELFF
TRBV6-5	TRBD2	NA	TRBJ2-5	TGTGCCAGCAGTCCCCCCGGCGGCGGGAGAGAGACCCAGTACTTC	CASSPPGGGRETQYF